Each of the 11 T cell receptor beta chains below was sequenced from the same sample in a study of blood T cell repertoires in COVID-19. Sequenced by immunoSEQ multiplex PCR; TCRdb stores in-frame clones only, minus some. The repertoire holds some 15,000 clones, with 88% as singletons. Sequenced material: peripheral blood. These receptors all stem from a human donor in a cohort sampled during active COVID-19.

The V and J genes are TRBV14 and TRBJ2-5, with 13 bases that match TRBD2. CDR1 and CDR2 from the germline V gene are SGHDN and FVKESK. There are 13 residues in the CDR3. With V trimmed by 10 bases and J by 5 bases, 4 bases remained unmatched. The CDR3 region is CATATSGRETQYF. CDR3 nucleotide sequence: TGTGCCACCGCGACTAGCGGGAGGGAGACCCAGTACTTC.

The chain is built from TRBV19 and TRBJ1-2; D may be TRBD1 (6 bases). The germline gives CDR1 LNHDA, CDR2 SQIVND (reference sequence). Trimming took off 6 bases at V and 5 bases at J, with 19 bases between the two ends. CDR3 size: 15 residues. CDR3 loop: CASRESGHYFYGYTF. The CDR3 nucleotides are TGTGCCAGTAGGGAATCGGGACATTACTTTTATGGCTACACCTTC.

This chain uses TRBV7-5 with TRBJ1-1. TRBV7-5 corresponds to a pseudogene. The CDR3 extends over 14 amino acids. CDR3 coding DNA: TGTGCCAGAAGCTCCCCGGGAGAGGACACTGAAGCTTTCTTT. Translating it yields CARSSPGEDTEAFF.

The chain couples TRBV6-6 to TRBJ1-2, with 8 nucleotides matching TRBD1. V lost 7 bases to trimming and J lost 0 bases; unmatched junction nucleotides: 10. The CDR3 loop spans 16 amino acids. Germline V gives CDR1 MNHNY, CDR2 SVGAGI (reference sequence). The CDR3 loop is CASTYGQGATNYGYTF. In nucleotides, the CDR3 is TGTGCCAGCACCTACGGGCAGGGGGCAACTAACTATGGCTACACCTTC.

This rearrangement joins TRBV4-1 to TRBJ1-1; D ambiguous. Germline CDR1 is MGHRA and CDR2 is YSYEKL. This CDR3 comprises 16 residues. Trimming removed 0 bases at V and 0 bases at J, with 11 bases between. The CDR3 nucleotides read TGCGCCAGCAGCCAAGATTCGGGGAGTATGAACACTGAAGCTTTCTTT. This gives the protein CASSQDSGSMNTEAFF.

The rearrangement joins TRBV3-1 (or the pseudogene TRBV3-2) to TRBJ2-2; D is ambiguous. Trimming shortened V by 1 base and J by 4 bases, and 7 bases separated the two germline ends. Germline V gives CDR1 LGHDT, CDR2 YNNKEL (reference sequence). The CDR3 is 14 amino acids. CDR3 nucleotides: TGTGCCAGCAGCCAAGGCAGAATCACCGGGGAGCTGTTTTTT. Protein: CASSQGRITGELFF.

The chain carries TRBV2 and TRBJ1-1; 7 bases fit TRBD1. The trim removed 11 bases at V and 2 bases at J, leaving 8 bases unmatched. CDR1 and CDR2 from the germline V gene are SNHLY and FYNNEI. The CDR3 extends over 13 amino acids. The chain's CDR3 is CAAQGVVNTEAFF. The DNA of the CDR3 is TGTGCCGCCCAGGGGGTGGTTAACACTGAAGCTTTCTTT.

The chain carries TRBV24-1 and TRBJ2-3; the match to TRBD2 covers 8 bases. The germline V gene has CDR1 KGHDR and CDR2 SFDVKD. The J segment lost 0 bases and the V segment lost 9 bases, leaving 4 bases of the junction unmatched. The CDR3 extends over 14 amino acids. Written as DNA, the CDR3 is TGTGCCACCGGACCTAGCGGGAGCACAGATACGCAGTATTTT. Protein sequence: CATGPSGSTDTQYF.

The chain combines TRBV19 with TRBJ1-2; no clear D gene. The V end lost 5 bases, the J end lost 5 bases, and 9 bases lay between the germline ends. Germline V gene data show CDR1 as LNHDA and CDR2 as SQIVND (reference sequence). This CDR3 contains 12 residues. The CDR3: CASSPRGYGYTF. CDR3 DNA sequence: TGTGCCAGTAGTCCGCGGGGTTATGGCTACACCTTC.

This clone has only one observation. Here the CDR3 DNA reads TGTGCCAGCAGTTACCGGGACTATGGCGGGGAGCTGTTTTTT. It yields the protein CASSYRDYGGELFF. The chain employs TRBV6-2 or TRBV6-3 and TRBJ2-2; 7 bases are shared with TRBD2. CDR3 size: 14 residues. V dropped 2 bases and J dropped 7; count of bases not matched to a gene: 4. The germline gives CDR1 MNHEY, CDR2 SVGEGT.

The V and J genes are TRBV4-2 and TRBJ2-1; 9 bases line up with TRBD2. CDR3 length equals 17 residues. Per germline, CDR1 LGHNA and CDR2 YNFKEQ. V trimming: 0 bases; J trimming: 12 bases; junction bases outside the gene matches: 15. Written as DNA, the CDR3 is TGTGCCAGCAGCCAAGACCCTGTGGGCGGGAGGGCCTCGAGGCAGTTCTTC. It is translated as CASSQDPVGGRASRQFF.